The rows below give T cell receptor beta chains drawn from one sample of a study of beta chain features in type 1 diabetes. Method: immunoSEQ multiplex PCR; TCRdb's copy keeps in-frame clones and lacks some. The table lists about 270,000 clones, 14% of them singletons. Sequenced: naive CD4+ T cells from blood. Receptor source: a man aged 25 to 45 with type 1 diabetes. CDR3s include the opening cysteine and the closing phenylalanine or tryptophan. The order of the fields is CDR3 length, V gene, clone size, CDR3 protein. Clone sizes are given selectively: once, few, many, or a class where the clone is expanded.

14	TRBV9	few	CASSDPRGDTEAFF
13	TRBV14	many	CASSRPGQRIQYF
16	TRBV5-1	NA	CASSLATSARYNEQFF
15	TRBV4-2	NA	CASSPGLAVYNEQFF
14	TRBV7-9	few	CASSPTSGTNIQYF
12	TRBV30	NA	CAWSGLAGSRFF
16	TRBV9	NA	CASSPAGTVAKNIQYF
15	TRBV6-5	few	CASRDLGLVRDEQYF
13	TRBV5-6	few	CASSLGQGGEQYF
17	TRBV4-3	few	CASSQDLRLRSGNTIYF
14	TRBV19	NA	CASSRPYSDYGYTF
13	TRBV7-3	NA	CASSFGNAGELFF
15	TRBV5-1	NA	CASRSGLPVSYEQYF